The next 26 T cell receptor beta chains were all read from a single sample in a study of T-cell reconstitution after alpha-beta-depleted transplantation in children. As it was prepared, the TCRbeta library received unique molecular identifiers. TCRdb re-called the PCR reads through MiXCR, storing one row per CDR3 protein. The sample yields some 78,000 distinct CDR3 sequences, roughly 14% seen once. The sample was PBMCs, mostly from graft donor cells, taken 180 days after TCRalphabeta/CD19-depleted stem cell transplant. The receptors shown here come from a male patient aged 2-9 years who had a stem cell transplant for acute lymphoblastic leukemia, so the T cells may come from the graft donor.

About this clonotype itself: With a much larger clone just one base away, this may be a read error. The rearrangement joins TRBV4-3 to TRBJ1-1; D remains ambiguous. Germline assignment: CDR1 LGHNA and CDR2 YSLEER. The CDR3 spans 11 residues. The CDR3 region is CTSSQPGPAFF. For the CDR3, the DNA is TGCACCAGCAGCCAACCAGGCCCGGCTTTCTTT.

The CDR3 DNA reads TGCGCCAGCAGCTTGTCCGGGACGGCCGTCGGGCAGTACTTC. This encodes CASSLSGTAVGQYF. The rearrangement uses TRBV5-1 and TRBJ2-7, with D perhaps assigned TRBD1 or TRBD2 (5 bases each). The germline V gene encodes CDR1 SGHRS and CDR2 YFSETQ. Trimming pared 1 base from V and 9 bases from J, leaving 17 bases between. The CDR3 loop spans 14 amino acids.

For this clonotype: The junction departs from germline at one end; a sequencing error may be responsible. V and J are TRBV4-2 and TRBJ2-2; D unresolved. The CDR3 runs to 14 residues. Germline CDR1 LGHNA, CDR2 YNFKEQ. In nucleotides, the CDR3 is TGTGCCAACAGCCAAGGACGGTGGACCGGGGAGCTGTTTTTT. Protein: CANSQGRWTGELFF.

V and J are TRBV19 and TRBJ1-1; D uncertain. This CDR3 comprises 11 residues. V was clipped by 7 bases and J by 3 bases, with 6 bases between them. Germline CDR1 and CDR2: LNHDA and SQIVND (reference sequence). CDR3 in DNA: TGTGCCAGTACCTGGTACACTGAAGCTTTCTTT. This encodes CASTWYTEAFF.

This clonotype has a handful of counts. The chain links TRBV12-3 or TRBV12-4 to TRBJ1-2; D unresolved. V shed 5 bases and J shed 9 bases, with 10 bases lying between them. The CDR3 length is 11 residues. As DNA, the CDR3 is TGTGCCAGCAGTCCCGGGAAACGCTACACCTTC. Its protein is CASSPGKRYTF.

Turning to this clonotype: This may stem from a read error, because a much larger clone lies one nucleotide away. The chain employs TRBV5-5 and TRBJ2-1; D remains ambiguous. This CDR3 has 12 amino acids. Per the germline V gene, CDR1 is SGHKS and CDR2 is YYEKEE (reference sequence). V was pared by 5 bases and J by 10 bases, with 13 bases between. CDR3 DNA sequence: TGTGCCAGCAGGCCACAGAGAAGGGAGCAGTTCTTC. Translating it yields CASRPQRREQFF.

This chain uses TRBV7-8 with TRBJ2-3, with 14 positions matching TRBD2. V gave up 3 bases and J gave up 6 bases; unmatched junction bases: 8. There are 17 residues in the CDR3. Germline loops: CDR1 SGHVS, CDR2 FQNEAQ. CDR3: CASSFPGLAGEVDTQYF. CDR3 coding DNA: TGTGCCAGCAGCTTTCCGGGACTAGCGGGAGAGGTGGATACGCAGTATTTT.

This clonotype was counted between two and nine times. The chain is built from TRBV28 and TRBJ2-4, with a tentative D call TRBD2 (6 bases). Trimming left V 6 bases short and J 8 bases short, with 20 bases between. This CDR3 is built from 15 residues. From germline, CDR1 is MDHEN and CDR2 SYDVKM. The CDR3 nucleotides read TGTGCCAGCAGGCTCCGGGACGGGGGTTGGGACATTCAGTACTTC. The encoded protein is CASRLRDGGWDIQYF.

This clonotype has just a few counts. The chain links TRBV19 to TRBJ2-7; 9 nucleotides agree with TRBD1. The junction had 14 bases not matched to a gene; V was cut back by 3 bases and J by 2 bases. The CDR3 is 18 amino acids. Looked up from germline, CDR1 is LNHDA and CDR2 is SQIVND (reference sequence). CDR3 coding DNA: TGTGCCAGTAGTATGATTCGCCGGCTGGGACAGGGACCCTACGAGCAGTACTTC. Translating gives CASSMIRRLGQGPYEQYF.

This clonotype came up a few times. The genes are TRBV6-1 and TRBJ1-3; D unresolved. V was pared by 7 bases and J by 4 bases, with 17 bases between. The CDR3 has 15 residues. CDR1 is MNHNS and CDR2 is SASEGT in the germline V gene. The CDR3 loop reads CASTFPGPGGNTIYF. CDR3 coding DNA: TGTGCCAGCACCTTTCCGGGCCCTGGAGGAAACACCATATATTTT.

Concerning this clonotype itself: A junction end diverges from the germline sequence, so it may reflect a read error. The chain employs TRBV7-9 and TRBJ2-5, with D perhaps TRBD1 (6 bases). The CDR3 length is 14 residues. Per germline, CDR1 SEHNR and CDR2 FQNEAQ (reference sequence). As DNA, the CDR3 is TGTGCCGGCAGCTTTCTAGACAGGCAAGAGACCCAGTACTTC. Protein sequence: CAGSFLDRQETQYF.

The rearrangement links TRBV5-6 to TRBJ2-3; 8 nucleotides agree with TRBD1. The germline gives CDR1 SGHDT, CDR2 YYEEEE. This CDR3 region has 17 residues. The V gene end was trimmed by 4 bases and the J gene end by 3 bases; junction bases not matched to a gene: 13. DNA for the CDR3: TGTGCCAGCAGCCTCACAAGGACAGGGAAGACGACAGATACGCAGTATTTT. It codes for CASSLTRTGKTTDTQYF.

In DNA form, the CDR3 reads TGCAGTGCTAGAGTCGGGAATGAAAAACTGTTTTTT. It yields the protein CSARVGNEKLFF. This sequence joins TRBV20-1 and TRBJ1-4, with D unclear. Germline CDR1 and CDR2: DFQATT and SNEGSKA (reference sequence). Trimming cost V 1 base and J 5 bases, with 5 bases left between them. The CDR3 totals 12 residues.

This rearrangement joins TRBV7-9 to TRBJ1-5; no reliable D call. Germline-derived CDR1 and CDR2 are SEHNR and FQNEAQ (reference sequence). V dropped 4 bases and J dropped 11 bases, with 9 bases sitting between them. The CDR3 has 11 residues. CDR3 region: CASSSSGAQHF. The CDR3 DNA reads as TGTGCCAGCAGCTCCAGTGGGGCCCAGCATTTT.

The sample holds a few counts of this clonotype. The chain carries TRBV5-1 and TRBJ2-1; D may match TRBD1 or TRBD2 (5 bases each). The germline V gene has CDR1 SGHRS and CDR2 YFSETQ. Trimming removed 0 bases at V and 3 bases at J, with 22 bases between. CDR3 length: 19 amino acids. Here the CDR3 reads CASSLVSGTSFVGYNEQFF. CDR3 nucleotides: TGCGCCAGCAGCTTGGTCTCCGGGACCTCCTTTGTGGGCTACAATGAGCAGTTCTTC.

V usage is TRBV5-6 and J usage is TRBJ2-7; 12 bases fit TRBD2. The CDR3 runs 15 residues. From germline, CDR1 is SGHDT and CDR2 YYEEEE. V lost 4 bases and J lost 4; bases outside the gene matches: 6. This chain's CDR3 is CASSNGLAGRYEQYF. CDR3 sequence (DNA): TGTGCCAGCAGCAACGGACTAGCGGGGAGGTACGAGCAGTACTTC.

This clonotype has just a few counts. The chain employs TRBV20-1 and TRBJ2-3; the D gene is possibly TRBD1 (6 bases). The CDR3 consists of 13 residues. V lost 6 bases and J lost 7, with 17 bases in between. The germline gives CDR1 DFQATT, CDR2 SNEGSKA (reference sequence). CDR3 bases: TGCAGTGCACTCCAGGGGTTTGGGAATACGCAGTATTTT. This translates into CSALQGFGNTQYF.

V usage is TRBV7-2 and J usage is TRBJ1-1; 7 bases map to TRBD1. V dropped 5 bases and J dropped 6; count of bases not matched to a gene: 18. This CDR3 has 17 residues. The germline V gene encodes CDR1 SGHTA and CDR2 FQGNSA. The CDR3 sequence: CASSLRVWSRQGPEAFF. Here the CDR3 DNA reads TGTGCCAGCAGCCTTCGGGTTTGGTCCAGACAGGGCCCTGAAGCTTTCTTT.

The chain employs TRBV14 and TRBJ2-7; 11 bases agree with TRBD2. The V segment lost 3 bases and the J segment 3 bases; nucleotides outside the gene matches: 4. In germline, CDR1 is SGHDN, CDR2 FVKESK. CDR3 size: 15 residues. In nucleotides, the CDR3 is TGTGCCAGCAGCCATTCCGGGACTAGCGGCTACGAGCAGTACTTC. It encodes CASSHSGTSGYEQYF. Using reference TRBV14 and TRBJ2-7 for the parts outside the CDR3, the full variable domain is EAGVTQFPSHSVIEKGQTVTLRCDPISGHDNLYWYRRVMGKEIKFLLHFVKESKQDESGMPNNRFLAERTGGTYSTLKVQPAELEDSGVYFCASSHSGTSGYEQYFGPGTRLTVT.

This clonotype was found a few times. The genes are TRBV27 and TRBJ2-7; the D gene is possibly TRBD1 (6 bases). V gave up 3 bases and J gave up 4 bases, with 10 bases separating them. From germline, CDR1 is MNHEY and CDR2 SMNVEV (reference sequence). The CDR3 spans 13 residues. The CDR3 here is CASSFSGQYEQYF. Here the CDR3 DNA reads TGTGCCAGCAGTTTTTCAGGACAGTACGAGCAGTACTTC.

Only a few counts were recorded for this clonotype. The chain is built from TRBV5-4 and TRBJ2-7; 11 positions match TRBD2. Trimming removed 3 bases from V and 7 bases from J; junction bases left unmatched: 6. The CDR3 extends over 14 amino acids. Germline V gene lookup returns CDR1 SGHNT and CDR2 YYREEE (reference sequence). The CDR3 DNA follows: TGTGCCAGCAGCTATAGCGGGGGGGCCTGGGAGCAGTACTTC. Translated: CASSYSGGAWEQYF.

This clonotype was found once. One end of the junction varies from germline; a read error may be responsible. The chain couples TRBV7-2 to TRBJ1-5; D remains unclear. CDR3 length: 12 amino acids. CDR1 and CDR2 from the germline V gene are SGHTA and FQGNSA. CDR3 region: CASNLAGLPQHF. The CDR3 DNA reads as TGTGCCAGCAACTTAGCAGGTTTGCCCCAGCATTTT.

The sample holds a few counts of this clonotype. This sequence joins TRBV5-1 and TRBJ2-7, with 11 bases lining up with TRBD2. The CDR3 runs to 16 residues. The germline V gene has CDR1 SGHRS and CDR2 YFSETQ. Trimming removed 4 bases from V and 2 bases from J; junction bases left unmatched: 8. The CDR3 loop reads CASSPGGTSGAYEQYF. As DNA, the CDR3 is TGCGCCAGCAGCCCGGGGGGGACTAGCGGCGCCTACGAGCAGTACTTC.

This clonotype was seen a handful of times. CDR3 protein: CASSPTTEAFF. The CDR3, as DNA: TGTGCCAGCAGCCCTACCACTGAAGCTTTCTTT. This chain links TRBV7-9 with TRBJ1-1; D is undetermined. The V end was cut by 5 bases, the J end by 4 bases, with 5 bases between. This CDR3 spans 11 amino acids. Germline CDR1 reads SEHNR; CDR2 reads FQNEAQ (reference sequence).

This clonotype was counted between two and nine times. The CDR3 loop reads CASSYSYQTGYKPLHF. For the CDR3, the DNA is TGTGCCAGCAGTTACTCATACCAGACAGGCTATAAACCCCTCCACTTT. The chain is built from TRBV6-5 and TRBJ1-6; D might be TRBD1 (6 bases). Trimming removed 0 bases at V and 12 bases at J, with 18 bases between. In germline, CDR1 is MNHEY, CDR2 SVGAGI. The CDR3 runs 16 residues.

This sequence joins TRBV7-2 and TRBJ2-3; D gene ambiguous. The length of the CDR3 is 14 residues. V was trimmed by 4 bases and J by 3 bases, leaving 11 bases between them. Per the germline V gene, CDR1 is SGHTA and CDR2 is FQGNSA. DNA of the CDR3: TGTGCCAGCAGCTCAGCCGACCTTACAGATACGCAGTATTTT. As protein: CASSSADLTDTQYF.